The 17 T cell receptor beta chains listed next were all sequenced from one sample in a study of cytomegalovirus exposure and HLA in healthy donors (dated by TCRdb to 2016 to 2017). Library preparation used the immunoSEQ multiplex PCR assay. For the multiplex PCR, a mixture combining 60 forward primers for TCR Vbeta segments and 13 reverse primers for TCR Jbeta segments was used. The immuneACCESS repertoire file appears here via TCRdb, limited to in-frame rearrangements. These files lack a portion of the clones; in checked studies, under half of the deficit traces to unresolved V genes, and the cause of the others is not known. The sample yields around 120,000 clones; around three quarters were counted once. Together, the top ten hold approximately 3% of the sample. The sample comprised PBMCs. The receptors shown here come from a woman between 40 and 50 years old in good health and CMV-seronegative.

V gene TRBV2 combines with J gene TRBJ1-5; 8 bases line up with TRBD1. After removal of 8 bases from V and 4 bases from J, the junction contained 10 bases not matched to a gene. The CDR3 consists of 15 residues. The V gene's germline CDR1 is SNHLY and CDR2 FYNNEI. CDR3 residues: CASGGQGGGNQPQHF. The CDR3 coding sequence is TGTGCCAGCGGCGGACAGGGTGGTGGGAATCAGCCCCAGCATTTT.

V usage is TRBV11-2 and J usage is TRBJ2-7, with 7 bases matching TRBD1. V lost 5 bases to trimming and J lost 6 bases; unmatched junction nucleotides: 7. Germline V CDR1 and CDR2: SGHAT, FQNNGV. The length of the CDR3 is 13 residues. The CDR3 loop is CASSPDRISEQYF. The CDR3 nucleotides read TGTGCCAGCAGCCCGGACAGGATCTCCGAGCAGTACTTC.

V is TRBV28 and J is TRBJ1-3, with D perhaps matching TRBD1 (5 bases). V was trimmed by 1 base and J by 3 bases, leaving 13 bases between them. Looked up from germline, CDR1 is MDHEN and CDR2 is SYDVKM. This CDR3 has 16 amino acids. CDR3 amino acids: CASSLSSRTYGNTIYF. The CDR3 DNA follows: TGTGCCAGCAGTTTATCTTCCCGGACATATGGAAACACCATATATTTT. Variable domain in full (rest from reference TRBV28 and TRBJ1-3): DVKVTQSSRYLVKRTGEKVFLECVQDMDHENMFWYRQDPGLGLRLIYFSYDVKMKEKGDIPEGYSVSREKKERFSLILESASTNQTSMYLCASSLSSRTYGNTIYFGEGSWLTVV.

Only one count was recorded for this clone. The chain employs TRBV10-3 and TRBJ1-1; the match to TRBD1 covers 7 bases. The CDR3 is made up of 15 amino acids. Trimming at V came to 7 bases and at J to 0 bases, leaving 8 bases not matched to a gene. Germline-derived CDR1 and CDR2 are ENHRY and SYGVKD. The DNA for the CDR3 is TGTGCCATCAACCGGGAGGGGGCTTTGAACACTGAAGCTTTCTTT. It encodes CAINREGALNTEAFF.

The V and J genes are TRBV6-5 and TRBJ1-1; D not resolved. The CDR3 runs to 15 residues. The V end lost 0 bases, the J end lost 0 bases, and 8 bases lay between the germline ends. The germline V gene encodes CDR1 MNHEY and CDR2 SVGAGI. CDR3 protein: CASSYSAGVNTEAFF. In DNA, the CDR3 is TGTGCCAGCAGTTACTCGGCGGGAGTGAACACTGAAGCTTTCTTT.

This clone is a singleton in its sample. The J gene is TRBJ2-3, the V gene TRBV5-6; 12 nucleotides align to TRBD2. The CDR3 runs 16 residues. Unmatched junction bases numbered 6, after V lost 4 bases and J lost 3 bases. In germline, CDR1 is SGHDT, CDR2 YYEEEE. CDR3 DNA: TGTGCCAGCAGCAATCCGACTAGCGGGAGAACAGATACGCAGTATTTT. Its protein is CASSNPTSGRTDTQYF.

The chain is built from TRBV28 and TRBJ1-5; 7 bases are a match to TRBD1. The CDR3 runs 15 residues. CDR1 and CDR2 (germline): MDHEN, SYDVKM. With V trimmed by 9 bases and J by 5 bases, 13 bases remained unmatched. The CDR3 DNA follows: TGTGCCAGTTCCCTCTGGACAGGCGAAGATCAGCCCCAGCATTTT. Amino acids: CASSLWTGEDQPQHF. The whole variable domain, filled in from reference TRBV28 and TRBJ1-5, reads DVKVTQSSRYLVKRTGEKVFLECVQDMDHENMFWYRQDPGLGLRLIYFSYDVKMKEKGDIPEGYSVSREKKERFSLILESASTNQTSMYLCASSLWTGEDQPQHFGDGTRLSIL.

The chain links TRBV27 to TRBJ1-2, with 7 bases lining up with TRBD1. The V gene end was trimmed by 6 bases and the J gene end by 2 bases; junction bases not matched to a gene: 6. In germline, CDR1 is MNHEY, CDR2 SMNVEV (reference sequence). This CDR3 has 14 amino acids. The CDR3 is CASSLTGENYGYTF. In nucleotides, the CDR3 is TGTGCCAGCAGCCTCACAGGGGAGAACTATGGCTACACCTTC.

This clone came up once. The CDR3 region has the DNA TGTGCCAGCAGTTCCATACTAGCGGGGGACCATCAGGGGCAGTTCTTC. Amino acids: CASSSILAGDHQGQFF. The rearrangement joins TRBV27 to TRBJ2-1, with TRBD2 matching over 11 bases. The CDR3 runs to 16 residues. Germline V gene sequence: CDR1 MNHEY, CDR2 SMNVEV (reference sequence). The trim removed 4 bases at V and 12 bases at J, leaving 14 bases unmatched.

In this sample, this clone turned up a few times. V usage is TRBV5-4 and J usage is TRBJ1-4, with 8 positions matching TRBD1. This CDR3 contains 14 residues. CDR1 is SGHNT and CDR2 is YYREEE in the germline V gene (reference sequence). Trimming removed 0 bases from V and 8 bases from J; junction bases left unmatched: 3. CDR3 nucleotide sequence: TGTGCCAGCAGCTTGGGGACAGGGAACGAAAAACTGTTTTTT. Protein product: CASSLGTGNEKLFF.

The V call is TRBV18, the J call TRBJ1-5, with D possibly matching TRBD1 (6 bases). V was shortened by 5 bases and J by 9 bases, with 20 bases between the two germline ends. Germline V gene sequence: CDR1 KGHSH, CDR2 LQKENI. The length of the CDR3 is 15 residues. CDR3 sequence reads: CASSADRSILGPQHF. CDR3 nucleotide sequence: TGTGCCAGCTCAGCAGACAGGAGCATATTGGGGCCCCAGCATTTT.

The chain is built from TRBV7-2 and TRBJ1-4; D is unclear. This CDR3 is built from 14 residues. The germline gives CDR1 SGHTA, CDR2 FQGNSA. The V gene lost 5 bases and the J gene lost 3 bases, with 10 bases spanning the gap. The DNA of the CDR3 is TGTGCCAGCAGCCTCGCCGGGGCTAATGAAAAACTGTTTTTT. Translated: CASSLAGANEKLFF.

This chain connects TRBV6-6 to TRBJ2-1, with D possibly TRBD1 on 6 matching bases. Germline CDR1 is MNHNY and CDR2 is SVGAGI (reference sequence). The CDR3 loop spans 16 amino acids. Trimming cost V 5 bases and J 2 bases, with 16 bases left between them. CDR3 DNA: TGTGCCAGCAGTCCCCAGGGGCTATTCCCCTACAATGAGCAGTTCTTC. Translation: CASSPQGLFPYNEQFF.

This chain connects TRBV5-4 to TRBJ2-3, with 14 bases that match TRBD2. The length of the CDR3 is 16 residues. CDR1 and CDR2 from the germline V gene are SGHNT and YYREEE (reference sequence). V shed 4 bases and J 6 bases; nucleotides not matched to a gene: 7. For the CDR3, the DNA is TGTGCCAGCAGCGAAAGACTAGCGGGAGGGGTGGATACGCAGTATTTT. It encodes CASSERLAGGVDTQYF.

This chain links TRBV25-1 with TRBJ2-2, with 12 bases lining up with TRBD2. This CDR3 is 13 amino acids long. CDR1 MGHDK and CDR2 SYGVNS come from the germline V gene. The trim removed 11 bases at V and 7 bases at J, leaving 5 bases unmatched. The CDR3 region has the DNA TGTGCCGGTCGGACTAGCGGGGACGGGGAGCTGTTTTTT. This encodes CAGRTSGDGELFF.

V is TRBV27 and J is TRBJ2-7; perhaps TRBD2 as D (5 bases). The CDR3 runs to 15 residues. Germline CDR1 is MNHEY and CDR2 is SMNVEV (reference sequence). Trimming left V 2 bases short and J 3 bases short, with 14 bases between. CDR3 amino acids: CASSLRLEGFYEQYF. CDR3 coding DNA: TGTGCCAGCAGTTTACGTCTAGAGGGCTTCTACGAGCAGTACTTC.

The chain's CDR3 is CASSFGTGAGEQYF. The CDR3 DNA reads as TGCGCCAGCAGCTTCGGGACAGGGGCAGGGGAGCAGTACTTC. The chain carries TRBV5-1 and TRBJ2-5, with 10 bases fitting TRBD1. This CDR3 has 14 residues. Per the germline V gene, CDR1 is SGHRS and CDR2 is YFSETQ. V trimming: 2 bases; J trimming: 11 bases; junction bases outside the gene matches: 9.